Below, 8 T cell receptor beta chains from the same sample are listed, as sequenced in a study of blood T cell repertoires in COVID-19. Profiled with immunoSEQ multiplex PCR; TCRdb holds only in-frame clones, not every one. The sample records roughly 280,000 clones, 87% being singletons. What was sequenced was peripheral blood. All receptors come from a woman between 50 and 59 years old who had recovered from COVID-19.

This clone was picked up one time. The chain joins TRBV9 to TRBJ1-3; the match to TRBD1 covers 8 bases. V lost 5 bases to trimming and J lost 0 bases; unmatched junction nucleotides: 10. CDR1 is SGDLS, CDR2 YYNGEE, per germline. The CDR3 loop spans 17 amino acids. CDR3 loop: CASSTGGRGLSGNTIYF. CDR3 nucleotide sequence: TGTGCCAGCAGTACAGGGGGTAGGGGGCTCTCTGGAAACACCATATATTTT.

This chain uses TRBV3-1 (or the pseudogene TRBV3-2) with TRBJ2-5, with D perhaps matching TRBD2 (5 bases). Germline lookup yields CDR1 LGHDT and CDR2 YNNKEL (reference sequence). The CDR3 loop spans 17 amino acids. V lost 2 bases to trimming and J lost 2 bases, with 18 bases between them. Here the CDR3 DNA reads TGTGCCAGCAGCCAAAAAAAAACAAGCGGTGGACAAGAGACCCAGTACTTC. Residues: CASSQKKTSGGQETQYF.

This clone was seen only once. This chain uses TRBV6-5 with TRBJ2-1; 7 bases are a match to TRBD1. Per the germline V gene, CDR1 is MNHEY and CDR2 is SVGAGI. The CDR3 totals 15 residues. V lost 6 bases and J lost 2; bases outside the gene matches: 7. The CDR3 bases are TGTGCCAGCAGGATATACAGGGGCCCCTACAATGAGCAGTTCTTC. This translates into CASRIYRGPYNEQFF.

The V call is TRBV7-2, the J call TRBJ1-1; 8 positions agree with TRBD1. CDR3 size: 16 residues. V lost 1 base and J lost 4; bases outside the gene matches: 8. CDR1 and CDR2 (germline): SGHTA, FQGNSA. The CDR3 loop is CASSLGARTGITEAFF. For the CDR3, the DNA is TGTGCCAGCAGCTTAGGAGCGCGGACAGGGATCACTGAAGCTTTCTTT. Complete variable domain (other parts from reference TRBV7-2 and TRBJ1-1): GAGVSQSPSNKVTEKGKDVELRCDPISGHTALYWYRQSLGQGLEFLIYFQGNSAPDKSGLPSDRFSAERTGGSVSTLTIQRTQQEDSAVYLCASSLGARTGITEAFFGQGTRLTVV.

The chain joins TRBV7-9 to TRBJ1-4; maybe TRBD1 (5 bases). V shed 5 bases and J shed 7 bases, with 17 bases lying between them. CDR1 and CDR2 (germline): SEHNR, FQNEAQ (reference sequence). The CDR3 consists of 15 residues. The chain's CDR3 is CASSPSAGGVEKLFF. The CDR3 DNA reads TGTGCCAGCAGCCCTTCTGCCGGGGGAGTTGAAAAACTGTTTTTT.

This chain uses TRBV29-1 with TRBJ2-1; 8 bases line up with TRBD1. V lost 5 bases to trimming and J lost 14 bases; unmatched junction nucleotides: 14. Looked up from germline, CDR1 is SQVTM and CDR2 is ANQGSEA. This CDR3 contains 13 residues. In DNA, the CDR3 is TGCAGCGTTAATCCGGGACAGGCCCTATGGGAGTTCTTC. This sequence encodes CSVNPGQALWEFF.

The rearrangement joins TRBV6-4 to TRBJ1-2; D uncertain. Germline CDR1 is MRHNA and CDR2 is SNTAGT. CDR3 size: 14 residues. Trimming removed 2 bases at V and 2 bases at J, with 9 bases between. Here the CDR3 reads CASSDPPRNYGYTF. The DNA for the CDR3 is TGTGCCAGCAGTGACCCCCCGAGGAACTATGGCTACACCTTC.

The chain is built from TRBV7-2 and TRBJ2-3; a possible D gene is TRBD2 (5 bases). Deletions cut 4 bases from V and 1 base from J, with 21 bases between. The germline CDR1 and CDR2 sequences are SGHTA and FQGNSA. CDR3 length: 18 amino acids. CDR3 sequence: CASSSGERLGIRTDTQYF. Written as DNA, the CDR3 is TGTGCCAGCAGCTCCGGGGAGAGACTTGGAATCCGCACAGATACGCAGTATTTT.